These T cell receptor beta chains were read from a single sample in a study of blood T cells in healthy people across ages. MiXCR, applied by TCRdb to the 5' RACE reads, yields one record per CDR3 protein. Of 580,000 or so distinct CDR3 sequences in the sample, around half are singletons; the top ten hold around 23%. Sequenced material: blood. These receptors all stem from a man aged 80 or over in good health. Both conserved end residues are part of each CDR3.

J gene	V gene	CDR3 protein
TRBJ2-4	TRBV6-5	CASSSALALAKNIQYF
TRBJ2-7	TRBV24-1	CASTRDRLSYEQYF
TRBJ1-5	TRBV7-8	CASRGPGPNQPQHF
TRBJ2-1	TRBV7-6	CASSDSAGLAGGPYNEQFF
TRBJ2-7	TRBV6-5	CASSYIGTSGAYEQYF
TRBJ2-3	TRBV9	CASSPRQAGSDTQYF
TRBJ1-5	TRBV10-3	CAISEAISNQPQHF
TRBJ1-2	TRBV20-1	CSARDTIQAGYGYTF
TRBJ2-7	TRBV3-1	CASSQGLVSYEQYF
TRBJ2-2	TRBV6-5	CASGTLAGVTGELFF
TRBJ2-7	TRBV7-2	CASQLSGAHEQYF
TRBJ2-7	TRBV5-1	CPSTKTGVDSYEQYF
TRBJ1-2	TRBV29-1	CSVALTGAGYTF
TRBJ1-5	TRBV6-2/TRBV6-3	CASRNSGEPNQPQHF
TRBJ2-2	TRBV9	CASSNRAGGISGELFF
TRBJ2-1	TRBV10-3	CAISGTSGRFDEQFF
TRBJ2-3	TRBV7-9	CASSFNRADTQYF
TRBJ2-1	TRBV7-9	CASSLLGANEQFF